This T cell receptor beta chain comes out of a study of T cells after yellow fever vaccination. Findings and caveats of the study: Subsequent to the booster, the majority of primary-vaccination clones reappeared (roughly 97% CD4, 70% to 90% CD8). There was a small share of clonotypes that showed up in both the CD4 and CD8 compartments. In FACS-sorted repertoires, abundant clonotypes from the bulk population could appear as contaminants.

The CDR3 sequence is 11 residues long. CDR1 is MGHRA and CDR2 is YSYEKL in the germline V gene. Trimming shortened V by 0 bases and J by 9 bases, and 5 bases separated the two germline ends. Synthesis of TCR cDNA relied on 5'RACE template switching, which attached a universal primer site and UMIs. TCRdb recomputed calls from the 5' RACE reads with MiXCR, one row per CDR3 protein. The profile covers roughly 190,000 distinct CDR3 sequences, with roughly 9.6% appearing a single time and approximately 34% taken by the ten largest. As regards this clonotype: Its matching antigen is unknown.

The sample was CD8+ T cells sorted from PBMCs, taken 15 days after the yellow fever booster vaccination. This rearrangement joins TRBV4-1 to TRBJ1-2; D remains ambiguous. This clonotype was sampled from a man aged 18 to 29 who received the YFV17D yellow fever vaccine. The CDR3 DNA reads as TGCGCCAGCAGCCAAGATCGGCGCTACACCTTC. Translated: CASSQDRRYTF.